This T cell receptor (beta chain) is drawn from a study of OX40 agonist ivuxolimab in advanced cancers. A remark on this clone: Its matching antigen is unknown.

Germline-derived CDR1 and CDR2 are MNHNY and SVGAGI (reference sequence). Trimming stripped 2 bases from V and 4 bases from J, with 16 bases between. The CDR3 totals 16 residues. Sequencing used immunoSEQ multiplex PCR; TCRdb keeps in-frame clones, though not all of them. Among around 90,000 clones, 80% to 90% were seen once, and the ten largest hold about 7%. Study results and limitations: Within 6 weeks, CD4+ and CD8+ blood T cells expanded clonally at 0.1 to 3.0 mg/kg. Relative to CD4+ cells, CD8+ T cells on average had more expanded clones. Antigen specificity of clonally expanded peripheral T cells was not established.

Sequencing was performed on CD4+ or CD8+ T cells sorted from blood, taken in a trial of the OX40 agonist ivuxolimab. The sequence derives from an adult with an advanced solid tumor such as melanoma, head and neck, liver or kidney cancer. This rearrangement joins TRBV6-6 to TRBJ2-3; D possibly uses TRBD1 or TRBD2 (6 bases each). CDR3 protein: CASSYGGGKRADTQYF. In DNA form, the CDR3 reads TGTGCCAGCAGTTACGGGGGCGGGAAGCGTGCAGATACGCAGTATTTT.